Each of the 15 T cell receptor beta chains below was sequenced from the same sample in a study of cytomegalovirus exposure and HLA in healthy donors. PCR primers comprised 60 Vbeta and 13 Jbeta primers. Sequencing was performed with immunoSEQ multiplex PCR; in TCRdb, only in-frame clones are kept and a portion is missing. This sample has 99,000 or so clones, with more than 65% found just once. Sample: PBMCs. Receptors originate from a man aged 40-50 years in good health and CMV-seropositive.

There are a few counts of this clone. The chain carries TRBV4-1 and TRBJ2-5, with D perhaps matching TRBD1 (6 bases). This CDR3 comprises 15 residues. V was cut by 0 bases and J by 2 bases, with 10 bases left in between. In germline, CDR1 is MGHRA, CDR2 YSYEKL. This CDR3 is CASSQDNRAQETQYF. The CDR3 nucleotides are TGCGCCAGCAGCCAAGATAACAGGGCGCAAGAGACCCAGTACTTC.

This clone was observed a handful of times. The chain uses TRBV19 and TRBJ2-5; TRBD2 might be the D (6 bases). Germline assignment: CDR1 LNHDA and CDR2 SQIVND (reference sequence). The CDR3 is 13 amino acids. Between the trimmed V and J ends, which lost 4 bases and 9 bases, there was a span of 15 bases. CDR3 region: CASSKGLGAAQYF. The CDR3 nucleotides are TGTGCCAGTAGTAAGGGACTGGGTGCTGCCCAGTACTTC.

The chain joins TRBV30 to TRBJ1-4, with 7 bases aligning to TRBD1. Germline assignment: CDR1 GTSNPN and CDR2 SVGIG (reference sequence). The CDR3 runs 14 residues. Trimming at V came to 5 bases and at J to 7 bases, leaving 10 bases not matched to a gene. This chain's CDR3 is CAWARQGSAEKLFF. The DNA for the CDR3 is TGTGCCTGGGCACGACAGGGTTCAGCTGAAAAACTGTTTTTT.

This chain connects TRBV14 to TRBJ1-2; D possibly corresponds to TRBD1 (6 bases). Germline-derived CDR1 and CDR2 are SGHDN and FVKESK. V lost 1 base, J lost 3 bases, and 12 bases lay in between. This CDR3 spans 15 amino acids. CDR3 amino acids: CASSQGAGAYYGYTF. As DNA, the CDR3 is TGTGCCAGCAGCCAAGGAGCAGGGGCCTACTATGGCTACACCTTC.

This sequence joins TRBV28 and TRBJ1-5; D unresolved. Germline CDR1 is MDHEN and CDR2 is SYDVKM. The CDR3 runs 13 residues. The V end was cut by 2 bases, the J end by 5 bases, with 7 bases between. The CDR3 region is CASSLHEDQPQHF. CDR3 bases: TGTGCCAGCAGTTTACATGAGGATCAGCCCCAGCATTTT.

The chain couples TRBV6-1 to TRBJ2-7; D is possibly TRBD1 (6 bases). The CDR3 spans 14 residues. Germline CDR1 and CDR2: MNHNS and SASEGT. Trimming left V 6 bases short and J 4 bases short, with 16 bases between. In DNA form, the CDR3 reads TGTGCCAGCAGCCGTGACAGGTCATTATACGAGCAGTACTTC. It specifies CASSRDRSLYEQYF.

The chain recombines TRBV6-5 with TRBJ2-2; D perhaps matches TRBD2 (6 bases). The CDR3 consists of 14 residues. The germline CDR1 and CDR2 sequences are MNHEY and SVGAGI. With 4 bases removed from V and 7 bases from J, the gap between germline ends came to 13 bases. DNA for the CDR3: TGTGCCAGCAGTTTAGGACGAGCGGGCGGGGAGCTGTTTTTT. This translates into CASSLGRAGGELFF.

V usage is TRBV15 and J usage is TRBJ2-3, with TRBD1 matching 8 bases. CDR3 length: 16 residues. Germline loops: CDR1 LNHNV, CDR2 YYDKDF (reference sequence). J was trimmed by 6 bases and V by 0 bases; bases with no gene match: 8. CDR3 nucleotide sequence: TGTGCCACCAGCAGAGATCGCGCAGGGGGCTGGGATACGCAGTATTTT. The encoded protein is CATSRDRAGGWDTQYF.

This sequence joins TRBV7-8 and TRBJ1-1; D ambiguous. Germline-derived CDR1 and CDR2 are SGHVS and FQNEAQ. Trimming removed 3 bases at V and 0 bases at J, with 17 bases between. The CDR3 runs 17 residues. This chain's CDR3 is CASSFILLKSLNTEAFF. CDR3 nucleotide sequence: TGTGCCAGCAGCTTCATCCTCTTAAAGAGCTTGAACACTGAAGCTTTCTTT.

The chain has TRBV7-9 and TRBJ1-2; 7 bases map to TRBD1. The CDR3 runs 18 residues. The germline gives CDR1 SEHNR, CDR2 FQNEAQ (reference sequence). V lost 1 base, J lost 2 bases, and 13 bases stayed unmatched. CDR3 coding DNA: TGTGCCAGCAGCTTAGACCGGGACAGCCAAGTCCGAAACTATGGCTACACCTTC. Amino acids: CASSLDRDSQVRNYGYTF.

This rearrangement joins TRBV6-5 to TRBJ1-5; a possible D gene is TRBD1 (6 bases). Per the germline V gene, CDR1 is MNHEY and CDR2 is SVGAGI. V was clipped by 6 bases and J by 5 bases, with 11 bases between them. This CDR3 is built from 13 residues. CDR3 in amino acids: CASRTNRDQPQHF. The CDR3 bases are TGTGCCAGCAGAACCAACAGGGATCAGCCCCAGCATTTT.

In its sample, this clone was seen a few times. This chain connects TRBV27 to TRBJ1-2, with a possible D match to TRBD1 (6 bases). CDR1 and CDR2 (germline): MNHEY, SMNVEV (reference sequence). This CDR3 contains 15 residues. V dropped 0 bases and J dropped 3 bases, with 11 bases sitting between them. In nucleotides, the CDR3 is TGTGCCAGCAGTTTATCGGCCAGGGGTGACTATGGCTACACCTTC. It translates to CASSLSARGDYGYTF.

The chain carries TRBV28 and TRBJ2-1; 11 nucleotides align to TRBD2. Germline CDR1 reads MDHEN; CDR2 reads SYDVKM. This CDR3 is 16 amino acids long. The ends lost 3 bases at V and 4 bases at J; junction bases unmatched: 5. CDR3 in amino acids: CASSFGRLAGYNEQFF. The CDR3 bases are TGTGCCAGCAGTTTCGGGAGACTAGCGGGGTACAATGAGCAGTTCTTC.

The rearrangement uses TRBV28 and TRBJ1-4, with D tentatively TRBD1 (5 bases). Trimming removed 2 bases from V and 7 bases from J, with 14 bases in between. The CDR3 covers 15 residues. Germline CDR1 and CDR2: MDHEN and SYDVKM. CDR3: CASSLRRGWGEKLFF. CDR3 bases: TGTGCCAGCAGTTTAAGGCGGGGGTGGGGTGAAAAACTGTTTTTT.

The chain combines TRBV19 with TRBJ2-6, with TRBD1 matching over 9 bases. The CDR3 is 17 residues long. V lost 10 bases and J lost 4; bases outside the gene matches: 14. The germline gives CDR1 LNHDA, CDR2 SQIVND (reference sequence). CDR3: CATRSGTGLLGANVLTF. Written as DNA, the CDR3 is TGTGCCACCAGATCCGGGACAGGGTTGTTAGGGGCCAACGTCCTGACTTTC.